This T cell receptor beta chain was sequenced for a study of spatial heterogeneity in lung cancer. Study-level background: Compared with alpha-chain sequences, beta-chain sequences were consistently detected in greater numbers. Notes on the study in general: Mutation counts in tumors were tracked by counts of expanded intratumoral alpha and beta TCRs.

Documented time point: sample taken at primary tumor resection. The cohort: approximately 74 early-stage, untreated non-small cell lung cancer patients. Every TCR cDNA molecule bore a unique molecular identifier. One entry per CDR3 protein results from TCRdb running MiXCR on the 5' RACE reads. The data hold approximately 13,000 distinct CDR3 sequences, with around 5% observed a single time. In this sample, this clonotype turned up many times. The antigen remains undetermined. V shed 5 bases and J 2 bases; nucleotides not matched to a gene: 6. CDR3 size: 15 residues. Germline loops: CDR1 MNHNY, CDR2 SVGAGI (reference sequence).

The TCR originated in a male donor with early-stage non-small cell lung cancer. The chain carries TRBV6-6 and TRBJ1-2, with TRBD1 matching over 9 bases. This specimen was lung tumor tissue, taken at surgery. The CDR3 sequence is CASSPGTGKNYGYTF. CDR3 nucleotides: TGTGCCAGCAGTCCTGGGACAGGGAAAAACTATGGCTACACCTTC.